A single sample gave rise to the 15 T cell receptor beta chains below, sequenced in a study of CD8+ T cells in alopecia areata. RNA was extracted and reverse transcribed into cDNA as the sequencing template. Measured with immunoSEQ multiplex PCR; TCRdb has only the in-frame clones, and not every one. The top ten hold 20% to 30% of the sample, which has 95,000 to 120,000 clones, about 60% seen once. Sequences were obtained from NKG2D-low CD8+ T cells sorted from blood. The receptors derive from a human donor with alopecia areata.

This clone was detected a few times. J is TRBJ1-4 and V is TRBV4-1; D not certain. CDR1 and CDR2 from the germline V gene are MGHRA and YSYEKL. V was pared by 0 bases and J by 10 bases, with 15 bases between. CDR3 length: 15 residues. The CDR3 sequence: CASSQESAPSAKLFF. The CDR3 DNA sequence: TGCGCCAGCAGCCAAGAGTCCGCCCCAAGTGCAAAACTGTTTTTT.

The rearrangement joins TRBV9 to TRBJ1-1; D not certain. The V end was cut by 6 bases, the J end by 1 base, with 16 bases between. This CDR3 is built from 15 residues. CDR1 SGDLS and CDR2 YYNGEE come from the germline V gene. Written as DNA, the CDR3 is TGTGCCAGCACCCGTAGGACGGACGGGAACACTGAAGCTTTCTTT. Its protein product is CASTRRTDGNTEAFF.

In its sample, this clone was seen many times. V usage is TRBV4-2 and J usage is TRBJ2-1; D possibly uses TRBD1 or TRBD2 (5 bases each). V was pared by 5 bases and J by 10 bases, with 18 bases between. Germline CDR1 and CDR2: LGHNA and YNFKEQ. This CDR3 spans 14 amino acids. The CDR3, as DNA: TGTGCCAGCAGCTTGGGGGTAGCTTCGGGGGAGCAGTTCTTC. Encoded protein: CASSLGVASGEQFF.

The rearrangement links TRBV19 to TRBJ1-1; no clear D. Germline V gene lookup returns CDR1 LNHDA and CDR2 SQIVND (reference sequence). Trimming removed 7 bases from V and 1 base from J, with 19 bases in between. The CDR3 loop spans 16 amino acids. The CDR3 coding sequence is TGTGCCAGTATTCCCGGGCCCAAAGGTGGGAACACTGAAGCTTTCTTT. This translates into CASIPGPKGGNTEAFF.

The chain recombines TRBV2 with TRBJ1-4; D gene unclear. V lost 3 bases to trimming and J lost 1 base, with 6 bases between them. The CDR3 length is 14 residues. Germline CDR1 SNHLY, CDR2 FYNNEI. CDR3 nucleotide sequence: TGTGCCAGCAGTGACGGGATAACTAATGAAAAACTGTTTTTT. Translated: CASSDGITNEKLFF.

The J gene is TRBJ2-7, the V gene TRBV29-1; possibly TRBD1 or TRBD2 for D (5 bases each). The V end was cut by 2 bases, the J end by 6 bases, with 14 bases between. The germline V gene has CDR1 SQVTM and CDR2 ANQGSEA. This CDR3 is built from 13 residues. This chain's CDR3 is CSVEFGTPREQYF. CDR3 bases: TGCAGCGTTGAATTCGGGACCCCGCGCGAGCAGTACTTC.

The chain recombines TRBV6-5 with TRBJ2-3, with D possibly being TRBD2 (6 bases). Germline-derived CDR1 and CDR2 are MNHEY and SVGAGI. This CDR3 contains 12 residues. Trimming shortened V by 7 bases and J by 3 bases, and 8 bases separated the two germline ends. The CDR3 protein is CASMGGTDTQYF. In DNA, the CDR3 is TGTGCCAGCATGGGGGGAACAGATACGCAGTATTTT.

The chain couples TRBV4-1 to TRBJ2-2; 8 bases map to TRBD1. The CDR3 loop spans 16 amino acids. V trimming: 1 base; J trimming: 4 bases; junction bases outside the gene matches: 5. CDR1 is MGHRA and CDR2 is YSYEKL in the germline V gene. The CDR3 region is CASSQGTGLPTGELFF. CDR3 nucleotide sequence: TGCGCCAGCAGCCAAGGGACAGGGCTACCCACCGGGGAGCTGTTTTTT.

The chain links TRBV30 to TRBJ1-5; D is uncertain. The V gene lost 7 bases and the J gene lost 2 bases, with 12 bases spanning the gap. CDR1 and CDR2 (germline): GTSNPN, SVGIG (reference sequence). This CDR3 has 13 amino acids. DNA of the CDR3: TGTGCCTTTCCAAAGGAGGGCAATCAGCCCCAGCATTTT. This gives the protein CAFPKEGNQPQHF. The full variable domain, its missing parts supplied by reference TRBV30 and TRBJ1-5, is SQTIHQWPATLVQPVGSPLSLECTVEGTSNPNLYWYRQAAGRGLQLLFYSVGIGQISSEVPQNLSASRPQDRQFILSSKKLLLSDSGFYLCAFPKEGNQPQHFGDGTRLSIL.

The chain couples TRBV7-9 to TRBJ1-5; 7 bases line up with TRBD1. The germline V gene encodes CDR1 SEHNR and CDR2 FQNEAQ (reference sequence). This CDR3 comprises 14 residues. Trimming cost V 5 bases and J 1 base; bases outside gene matches: 2. The CDR3 region has the DNA TGTGCCAGCAGCCAACAGGGGAGCAATCAGCCCCAGCATTTT. Its protein product is CASSQQGSNQPQHF.

This clone was detected only once. V usage is TRBV9 and J usage is TRBJ2-3, with D maybe TRBD1 (6 bases). Deletions cut 4 bases from V and 1 base from J, with 19 bases between. Germline CDR1 reads SGDLS; CDR2 reads YYNGEE. The CDR3 totals 17 residues. CDR3 coding DNA: TGTGCCAGCAGCCTAGACGGGGCAGGGGTTGGCACAGATACGCAGTATTTT. Its translation: CASSLDGAGVGTDTQYF.

The chain couples TRBV6-4 to TRBJ2-3; perhaps TRBD2 as D (6 bases). CDR1 and CDR2 (germline): MRHNA, SNTAGT. The V end lost 2 bases, the J end lost 2 bases, and 14 bases lay between the germline ends. This CDR3 has 16 residues. The CDR3, as DNA: TGTGCCAGCAGTGACCCGGGAGCGGTCCCCACAGATACGCAGTATTTT. Translated, it gives CASSDPGAVPTDTQYF.

The chain has TRBV6-1 and TRBJ2-1; perhaps TRBD1 as D (7 bases). Trimming removed 8 bases from V and 1 base from J, with 15 bases in between. CDR1 and CDR2 (germline): MNHNS, SASEGT. There are 15 residues in the CDR3. The CDR3 reads CASPGGPPSYNEQFF. CDR3 sequence (DNA): TGTGCCAGCCCAGGGGGGCCCCCTTCCTACAATGAGCAGTTCTTC.

This clone has only one observation. The chain recombines TRBV6-5 with TRBJ1-5, with D possibly being TRBD1 (6 bases). The CDR3 covers 13 residues. CDR1 is MNHEY and CDR2 is SVGAGI in the germline V gene. Between the trimmed V and J ends, which lost 8 bases and 5 bases, there was a span of 13 bases. CDR3 sequence reads: CASSTGGYQPQHF. For the CDR3, the DNA is TGTGCCAGCTCTACGGGGGGCTATCAGCCCCAGCATTTT.

V usage is TRBV11-2 and J usage is TRBJ1-1, with D perhaps TRBD1 (5 bases). V was pared by 5 bases and J by 2 bases, with 15 bases between. This CDR3 has 15 amino acids. Germline loops: CDR1 SGHAT, CDR2 FQNNGV. The CDR3 protein is CASSSGRGSNTEAFF. In DNA, the CDR3 is TGTGCCAGCAGCAGCGGTCGGGGCAGCAACACTGAAGCTTTCTTT. The full variable domain, its missing parts supplied by reference TRBV11-2 and TRBJ1-1, is EAGVAQSPRYKIIEKRQSVAFWCNPISGHATLYWYQQILGQGPKLLIQFQNNGVVDDSQLPKDRFSAERLKGVDSTLKIQPAKLEDSAVYLCASSSGRGSNTEAFFGQGTRLTVV.